Following are 7 T cell receptor beta chains from one sample sequenced in a study of T cell clonality in common variable immunodeficiency. TCRdb's table, derived via immunoSEQ multiplex PCR, lists solely in-frame clones and lacks some. Sampling found over 55,000 clones, none seen once. Sequencing used peripheral blood mononuclear cells. The source is a person between 18 and 70 years old in good health.

This clone was seen ten or more times. The CDR3 end is not reached by the read, which stops 3 residues before it; the germline J gene fills it in. V gene TRBV19 combines with J gene TRBJ1-2, with D possibly matching TRBD1 (5 bases). This CDR3 spans 15 amino acids. The V end was cut by 5 bases, the J end by 0 bases, with 13 bases between. Germline CDR1 and CDR2: LNHDA and SQIVND (reference sequence). CDR3 sequence reads: CASSPGGSANYGYTF. CDR3 DNA (partial): TGTGCCAGTAGTCCCGGGGGGTCAGCTAACTATGGC.

This clone came up many times. The DNA ends 3 residues before the CDR3 does, and the rest of the CDR3 is filled in from the germline J gene. V usage is TRBV5-1 and J usage is TRBJ2-7; TRBD2 matches at 8 bases. The germline CDR1 and CDR2 sequences are SGHRS and YFSETQ. The CDR3 is 16 amino acids. V was clipped by 1 base and J by 0 bases; unmatched bases: 6. The CDR3 DNA, read in part, is TGCGCCAGCAGCTTGTTAGCTAGCGGGTCCTCCTACGAG. Protein: CASSLLASGSSYE. From start to end, the CDR3 is CASSLLASGSSYEQYF.

With regard to this clone: The CDR3 end falls 3 residues outside the read, so it is completed with the germline J gene. This chain uses TRBV18 with TRBJ2-2; D remains unclear. V lost 0 bases, J lost 4 bases, and 3 bases lay in between. CDR3 size: 13 residues. Germline V CDR1 and CDR2: KGHSH, LQKENI. The CDR3 loop is CASSPPSTGELFF. CDR3 bases read: TGTGCCAGCTCACCACCCTCCACCGGGGAG.

The table lists this clone with many counts. The sequence runs out 3 residues before the end of the CDR3; the remainder is reconstructed from the germline J gene. The gene calls are TRBV7-2 and TRBJ1-5; no reliable D call. The CDR3 runs 13 residues. Germline-derived CDR1 and CDR2 are SGHTA and FQGNSA. With 2 bases removed from V and 4 bases from J, the gap between germline ends came to 6 bases. Here the CDR3 reads CASSLQANQPQHF. CDR3 DNA, as far as it was read: TGTGCCAGCAGCTTACAGGCAAATCAGCCC.

This clone was counted ten times or more. The read is 3 residues too short to cover the CDR3 end, so that end is filled in from the germline J gene. The chain is built from TRBV7-3 and TRBJ2-3; TRBD2 matches 7 bases. CDR3 size: 15 residues. Trimming removed 2 bases from V and 3 bases from J; junction bases left unmatched: 5. CDR1 and CDR2 from the germline V gene are SGHTA and FQGTGA. Partial CDR3 DNA: TGTGCCAGCAGCTTAGGGCCTAGCGGAACAGATACG. Its translation is CASSLGPSGTDT. The whole CDR3 protein reads CASSLGPSGTDTQYF.

This clone was recorded at least ten times. The read gets to within 3 residues of the CDR3 end, and the germline J gene fills in the rest. The chain uses TRBV10-2 and TRBJ2-3; D gene ambiguous. The length of the CDR3 is 11 residues. V lost 3 bases, J lost 6 bases, and 4 bases lay in between. Germline V gene sequence: CDR1 WSHSY, CDR2 SAAADI. Here the CDR3 reads CASSEGDTQYF. The sequenced CDR3 bases are TGCGCCAGCAGTGAAGGGGATACG.

This clone has at least ten counts. The read ends 3 residues shy of where the CDR3 ends; the end is completed using the germline J gene. The chain links TRBV2 to TRBJ1-4; tentative D call: TRBD1 (5 bases). The germline V and J ends were trimmed by 6 bases and 0 bases, with 11 bases remaining between them. The CDR3 is 15 amino acids. Germline values: CDR1 SNHLY, CDR2 FYNNEI. The chain's CDR3 is CASRPTTATNEKLFF. CDR3 DNA (partial): TGTGCCAGCAGACCGACGACAGCAACTAATGAAAAA.